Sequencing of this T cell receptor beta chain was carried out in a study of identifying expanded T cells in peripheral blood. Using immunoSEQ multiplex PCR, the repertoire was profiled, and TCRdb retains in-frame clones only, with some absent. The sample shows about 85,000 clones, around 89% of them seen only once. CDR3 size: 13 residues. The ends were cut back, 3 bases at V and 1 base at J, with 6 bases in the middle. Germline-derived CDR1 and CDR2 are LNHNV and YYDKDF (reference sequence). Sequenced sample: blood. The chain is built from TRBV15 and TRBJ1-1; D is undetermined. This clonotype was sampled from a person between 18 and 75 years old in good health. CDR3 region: CATSRLGNTEAFF. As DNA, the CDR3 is TGTGCCACCAGCAGGTTGGGGAACACTGAAGCTTTCTTT.